This TCR beta chain was observed in a study of blood T cell repertoires in COVID-19. About the research overall: Samples representing acute and convalescent COVID-19 were sourced from the United States, Italy and Spain. Sources were T cells, B-cell-depleted T cells, or PBMCs; the material itself was cDNA or gDNA.

The repertoire was sequenced with immunoSEQ multiplex PCR; TCRdb's copy has only in-frame clones and lacks some. The sample holds about 97,000 clones, around 87% seen once. Germline CDR1 MNHEY, CDR2 SMNVEV (reference sequence). The CDR3 contains 17 residues. Trimming took 5 bases from V and 2 from J; bases not matched to a gene: 8. The sequencing input was peripheral blood. The sequence derives from a human donor in a cohort sampled during active COVID-19. This chain uses TRBV27 with TRBJ2-1, with 11 positions matching TRBD2. CDR3 loop: CASSLSTSGSAYNEQFF. The CDR3 DNA follows: TGTGCCAGCAGTCTCAGTACTAGCGGGAGTGCCTACAATGAGCAGTTCTTC.